A selection of T cell receptor beta chains follows, all from one sample in a study of blood T cell repertoires in COVID-19. Sequencing used immunoSEQ multiplex PCR; TCRdb keeps in-frame clones, though not all of them. This sample has some 150,000 clones, with roughly 84% found just once. The source material was peripheral blood. Every receptor here comes from an older man with acute or convalescent COVID-19. CDR3s include the opening cysteine and the closing phenylalanine or tryptophan. A D gene is named only where the DNA matches it firmly. Only some rows state a clone size, as once, few, many or a class for expanded clones.

v_gene: TRBV6-5
len: 15
j_gene: TRBJ2-7
d_gene: TRBD2
abundance: once
CDR3aa: CASRITSGTSYEQYF
CDR3nt: TGTGCCAGCAGGATTACTAGCGGGACCTCCTACGAGCAGTACTTC

v_gene: TRBV3-1/TRBV3-2
len: 16
j_gene: TRBJ2-1
d_gene: TRBD2
abundance: .
CDR3aa: CASSQRVAGGSDEQFF
CDR3nt: TGTGCCAGCAGCCAAAGGGTAGCGGGAGGTTCGGATGAGCAGTTCTTC

v_gene: TRBV18
len: 17
j_gene: TRBJ2-1
d_gene: TRBD1
abundance: .
CDR3aa: CASSIGQGAMSYNEQFF
CDR3nt: TGTGCCAGCTCAATCGGACAGGGGGCTATGTCCTACAATGAGCAGTTCTTC

v_gene: TRBV24-1
len: 13
j_gene: TRBJ2-1
d_gene: TRBD2
abundance: once
CDR3aa: CATSLAGGNEQFF
CDR3nt: TGTGCCACCAGTCTAGCGGGGGGTAATGAGCAGTTCTTC

v_gene: TRBV12-5
len: 13
j_gene: TRBJ2-7
d_gene: .
abundance: once
CDR3aa: CASGLVLGSEQYF
CDR3nt: TGTGCTAGTGGTTTGGTACTGGGGAGCGAGCAGTACTTC

v_gene: TRBV5-1
len: 18
j_gene: TRBJ2-6
d_gene: TRBD1
abundance: .
CDR3aa: CASSLVGTGGGGANVLTF
CDR3nt: TGCGCCAGCAGCTTGGTAGGGACAGGGGGTGGAGGGGCCAACGTCCTGACTTTC

v_gene: TRBV6-5
len: 13
j_gene: TRBJ2-2
d_gene: .
abundance: many
CDR3aa: CASTEGETGELFF
CDR3nt: TGTGCCAGCACCGAGGGGGAGACCGGGGAGCTGTTTTTT

v_gene: TRBV18
len: 15
j_gene: TRBJ2-7
d_gene: TRBD1
abundance: .
CDR3aa: CASSQNGQGLHEQYF
CDR3nt: TGTGCCAGCTCACAAAACGGACAGGGTCTCCACGAGCAGTACTTC

v_gene: TRBV11-2
len: 15
j_gene: TRBJ1-4
d_gene: .
abundance: .
CDR3aa: CASSSLQGIGEKLFF
CDR3nt: TGTGCCAGCAGCTCGCTACAGGGAATCGGTGAAAAACTGTTTTTT

v_gene: TRBV18
len: 16
j_gene: TRBJ1-5
d_gene: TRBD1
abundance: .
CDR3aa: CASSSSQGGINQPQHF
CDR3nt: TGTGCCAGCTCATCGTCACAGGGGGGAATCAATCAGCCCCAGCATTTT

v_gene: TRBV21-1
len: 15
j_gene: TRBJ1-6
d_gene: .
abundance: few
CDR3aa: CASSKLPGENSPLHF
CDR3nt: TGTGCCAGCAGCAAATTACCAGGGGAAAATTCACCCCTCCACTTT

v_gene: TRBV5-4
len: 15
j_gene: TRBJ2-3
d_gene: TRBD2
abundance: .
CDR3aa: CASSPWTSYADTQYF
CDR3nt: TGTGCCAGCAGCCCCTGGACTAGCTATGCAGATACGCAGTATTTT

v_gene: TRBV28
len: 14
j_gene: TRBJ1-2
d_gene: .
abundance: .
CDR3aa: CASSLRTRFAGYTF
CDR3nt: TGTGCCAGCAGTTTAAGGACAAGGTTCGCTGGCTACACCTTC

v_gene: TRBV6-4
len: 20
j_gene: TRBJ2-3
d_gene: TRBD2
abundance: once
CDR3aa: CASGFMEGGRWGLATDTQYF
CDR3nt: TGTGCCAGCGGCTTCATGGAGGGGGGAAGGTGGGGACTAGCAACAGATACGCAGTATTTT

v_gene: TRBV18
len: 15
j_gene: TRBJ1-1
d_gene: .
abundance: few
CDR3aa: CASSPRQGGITEAFF
CDR3nt: TGTGCCAGCTCACCTAGGCAGGGAGGTATCACTGAAGCTTTCTTT

v_gene: TRBV6-6
len: 15
j_gene: TRBJ2-7
d_gene: TRBD1
abundance: .
CDR3aa: CATVRGGGSSYEQYF
CDR3nt: TGTGCCACCGTTCGAGGGGGCGGTAGCTCCTACGAGCAGTACTTC

v_gene: TRBV3-1/TRBV3-2
len: 15
j_gene: TRBJ2-3
d_gene: .
abundance: .
CDR3aa: CASSQQIQVTDTQYF
CDR3nt: TGTGCCAGCAGCCAACAAATACAGGTCACAGATACGCAGTATTTT

v_gene: TRBV19
len: 15
j_gene: TRBJ1-4
d_gene: .
abundance: .
CDR3aa: CASSADSVVGEKLFF
CDR3nt: TGTGCCAGTAGTGCCGACAGCGTAGTAGGGGAAAAACTGTTTTTT

v_gene: TRBV24-1
len: 13
j_gene: TRBJ2-7
d_gene: .
abundance: .
CDR3aa: CATSDRTGDEQYF
CDR3nt: TGTGCCACCAGTGACCGTACAGGTGATGAGCAGTACTTC

v_gene: TRBV27
len: 15
j_gene: TRBJ2-7
d_gene: TRBD2
abundance: .
CDR3aa: CASSLGSGGAVEQYF
CDR3nt: TGTGCCAGCAGTCTGGGTAGCGGGGGGGCCGTCGAGCAGTACTTC

v_gene: TRBV28
len: 15
j_gene: TRBJ1-4
d_gene: .
abundance: .
CDR3aa: CASSFSQGTPEKLFF
CDR3nt: TGTGCCAGCAGTTTCTCACAGGGCACGCCGGAAAAACTGTTTTTT

v_gene: TRBV7-9
len: 15
j_gene: TRBJ1-4
d_gene: TRBD1
abundance: .
CDR3aa: CASTSDRGDGEKLFF
CDR3nt: TGTGCCAGCACCTCGGACAGGGGGGATGGAGAAAAACTGTTTTTT

v_gene: TRBV28
len: 14
j_gene: TRBJ1-5
d_gene: .
abundance: .
CDR3aa: CASRPGLSNQPQHF
CDR3nt: TGTGCCAGCAGGCCAGGGCTTAGCAATCAGCCCCAGCATTTT

v_gene: TRBV28
len: 14
j_gene: TRBJ2-7
d_gene: TRBD1
abundance: .
CDR3aa: CASIFGQGPYEQYF
CDR3nt: TGTGCCAGCATCTTCGGACAGGGTCCCTACGAGCAGTACTTC

v_gene: TRBV18
len: 14
j_gene: TRBJ1-3
d_gene: .
abundance: .
CDR3aa: CASSPGLSGNTIYF
CDR3nt: TGTGCCAGCTCACCAGGGCTATCTGGAAACACCATATATTTT

v_gene: TRBV10-3
len: 13
j_gene: TRBJ1-1
d_gene: TRBD1
abundance: .
CDR3aa: CAISERQGERAFF
CDR3nt: TGTGCCATCAGTGAGAGACAGGGGGAACGAGCTTTCTTT

v_gene: TRBV7-2
len: 13
j_gene: TRBJ1-5
d_gene: .
abundance: .
CDR3aa: CASSLQGNQPQHF
CDR3nt: TGTGCCAGCAGCCTCCAGGGTAATCAGCCCCAGCATTTT

v_gene: TRBV28
len: 16
j_gene: TRBJ1-6
d_gene: .
abundance: .
CDR3aa: CASSSQGISYNSPLHF
CDR3nt: TGTGCCAGCAGTTCTCAGGGGATCTCCTATAATTCACCCCTCCACTTT

v_gene: TRBV2
len: 14
j_gene: TRBJ2-7
d_gene: TRBD1
abundance: .
CDR3aa: CASVPGQGLPEQYF
CDR3nt: TGTGCCAGCGTTCCGGGACAGGGTTTGCCCGAGCAGTACTTC

v_gene: TRBV10-3
len: 13
j_gene: TRBJ2-3
d_gene: TRBD1
abundance: .
CDR3aa: CAIGGTGGWSQYF
CDR3nt: TGTGCCATCGGCGGGACAGGCGGATGGTCGCAGTATTTT

v_gene: TRBV6-5
len: 14
j_gene: TRBJ1-6
d_gene: .
abundance: .
CDR3aa: CASKHTELNSPLHF
CDR3nt: TGTGCCAGCAAACATACAGAGTTGAATTCACCCCTCCACTTT

v_gene: TRBV5-1
len: 15
j_gene: TRBJ1-5
d_gene: .
abundance: .
CDR3aa: CASSLGAGEHQPQHF
CDR3nt: TGCGCCAGCAGCTTGGGGGCAGGGGAGCATCAGCCCCAGCATTTT

v_gene: TRBV5-1
len: 15
j_gene: TRBJ2-5
d_gene: .
abundance: .
CDR3aa: CASSWFLDSHKTQYF
CDR3nt: TGCGCCAGCAGCTGGTTCCTCGACAGTCATAAGACCCAGTACTTC

v_gene: TRBV10-3
len: 15
j_gene: TRBJ2-1
d_gene: TRBD2
abundance: .
CDR3aa: CAIRTSGSSYNEQFF
CDR3nt: TGTGCCATCCGGACTAGCGGGAGCTCCTACAATGAGCAGTTCTTC

v_gene: TRBV5-5
len: 16
j_gene: TRBJ1-1
d_gene: TRBD1
abundance: .
CDR3aa: CASSFMPGQGDTEAFF
CDR3nt: TGTGCCAGCAGCTTCATGCCGGGACAGGGTGACACTGAAGCTTTCTTT

v_gene: TRBV6-5
len: 15
j_gene: TRBJ2-2
d_gene: TRBD1
abundance: .
CDR3aa: CASTHRGQNTGELFF
CDR3nt: TGTGCCAGCACCCACAGGGGGCAGAACACCGGGGAGCTGTTTTTT

v_gene: TRBV5-8
len: 14
j_gene: TRBJ2-7
d_gene: TRBD2
abundance: .
CDR3aa: CASSRGGATYEQYF
CDR3nt: TGTGCCAGCAGCCGGGGGGGGGCCACCTACGAGCAGTACTTC

v_gene: TRBV28
len: 14
j_gene: TRBJ2-7
d_gene: TRBD1
abundance: .
CDR3aa: CASKPGQDRYEQYF
CDR3nt: TGTGCCAGCAAACCGGGACAGGACCGCTACGAGCAGTACTTC

v_gene: TRBV6-1
len: 17
j_gene: TRBJ1-5
d_gene: .
abundance: .
CDR3aa: CASSEFIPSGGNQPQHF
CDR3nt: TGTGCCAGCAGTGAATTTATCCCGTCCGGGGGAAATCAGCCCCAGCATTTT

v_gene: TRBV11-3
len: 15
j_gene: TRBJ2-1
d_gene: TRBD2
abundance: few
CDR3aa: CASSLGGLATNEQFF
CDR3nt: TGTGCCAGCAGCTTAGGGGGACTAGCGACCAATGAGCAGTTCTTC

v_gene: TRBV4-1
len: 15
j_gene: TRBJ1-2
d_gene: .
abundance: .
CDR3aa: CASSQDRMGGYGYTF
CDR3nt: TGCGCCAGCAGCCAAGACAGGATGGGAGGGTATGGCTACACCTTC

v_gene: TRBV24-1
len: 15
j_gene: TRBJ2-3
d_gene: TRBD2
abundance: once
CDR3aa: CATADGEAGRYTQYF
CDR3nt: TGTGCCACCGCCGACGGGGAAGCGGGAAGGTATACGCAGTATTTT

v_gene: TRBV9
len: 16
j_gene: TRBJ2-3
d_gene: TRBD1
abundance: .
CDR3aa: CASSDGQGAFGDTQYF
CDR3nt: TGTGCCAGCAGCGATGGACAGGGGGCGTTTGGAGATACGCAGTATTTT

v_gene: TRBV28
len: 15
j_gene: TRBJ2-7
d_gene: TRBD2
abundance: .
CDR3aa: CASSLLAGDSYEQYF
CDR3nt: TGTGCCAGCAGTTTACTAGCGGGAGACTCCTACGAGCAGTACTTC